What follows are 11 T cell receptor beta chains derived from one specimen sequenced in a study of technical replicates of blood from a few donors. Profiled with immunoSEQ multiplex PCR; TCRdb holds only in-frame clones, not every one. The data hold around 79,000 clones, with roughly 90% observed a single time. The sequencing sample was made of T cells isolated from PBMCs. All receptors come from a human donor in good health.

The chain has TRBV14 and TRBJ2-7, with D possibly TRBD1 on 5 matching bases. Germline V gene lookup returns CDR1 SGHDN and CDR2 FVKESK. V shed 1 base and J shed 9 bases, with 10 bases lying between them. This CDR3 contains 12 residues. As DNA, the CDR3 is TGTGCCAGCAGCCAAGGGCGAACAGGGCAGTACTTC. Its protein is CASSQGRTGQYF.

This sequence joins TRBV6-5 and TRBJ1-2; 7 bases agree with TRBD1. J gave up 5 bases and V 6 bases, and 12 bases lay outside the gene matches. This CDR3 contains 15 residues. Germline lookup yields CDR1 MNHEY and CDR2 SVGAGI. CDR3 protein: CASSPDRASRYGYTF. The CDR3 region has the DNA TGTGCCAGCAGCCCTGACAGGGCTTCCCGATATGGCTACACCTTC.

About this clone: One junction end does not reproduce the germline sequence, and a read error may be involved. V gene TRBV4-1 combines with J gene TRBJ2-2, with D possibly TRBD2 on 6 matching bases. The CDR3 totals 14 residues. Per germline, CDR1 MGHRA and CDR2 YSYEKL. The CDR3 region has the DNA TGCGCCAGCAGCCAACTAGCGAAGACCGGGGAGCTGTTTTTT. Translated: CASSQLAKTGELFF.

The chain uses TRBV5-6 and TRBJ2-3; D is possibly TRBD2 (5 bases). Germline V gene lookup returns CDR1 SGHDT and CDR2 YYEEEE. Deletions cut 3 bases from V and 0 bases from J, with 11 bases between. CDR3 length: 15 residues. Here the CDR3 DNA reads TGTGCCAGCAGCTCACTAGTTACGAGCACAGATACGCAGTATTTT. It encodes CASSSLVTSTDTQYF.

CDR3 loop: CASSQDRPIRMNTEAFF. The CDR3 DNA follows: TGCGCCAGCAGCCAAGATCGTCCGATCAGGATGAACACTGAAGCTTTCTTT. The genes are TRBV4-1 and TRBJ1-1; D call uncertain. This CDR3 region has 17 residues. Between the trimmed V and J ends, which lost 0 bases and 0 bases, there was a span of 14 bases. Germline V lookup: CDR1 MGHRA, CDR2 YSYEKL.

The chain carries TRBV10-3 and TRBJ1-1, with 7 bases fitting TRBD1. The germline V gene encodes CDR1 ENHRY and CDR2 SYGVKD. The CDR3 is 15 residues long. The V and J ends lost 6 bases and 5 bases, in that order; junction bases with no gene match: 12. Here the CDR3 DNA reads TGTGCCATCAGAGACCCTGACAGGGCTCCTACTGAAGCTTTCTTT. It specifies CAIRDPDRAPTEAFF.

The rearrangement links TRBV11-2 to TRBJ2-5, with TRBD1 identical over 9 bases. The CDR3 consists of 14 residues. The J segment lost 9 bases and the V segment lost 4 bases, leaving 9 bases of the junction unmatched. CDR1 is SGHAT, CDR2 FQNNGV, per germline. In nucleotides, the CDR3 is TGTGCCAGCAGCTCCAACAGGGGGCGCATGCCCCAGTACTTC. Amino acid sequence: CASSSNRGRMPQYF. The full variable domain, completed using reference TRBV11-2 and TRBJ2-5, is EAGVAQSPRYKIIEKRQSVAFWCNPISGHATLYWYQQILGQGPKLLIQFQNNGVVDDSQLPKDRFSAERLKGVDSTLKIQPAKLEDSAVYLCASSSNRGRMPQYFGPGTRLLVL.

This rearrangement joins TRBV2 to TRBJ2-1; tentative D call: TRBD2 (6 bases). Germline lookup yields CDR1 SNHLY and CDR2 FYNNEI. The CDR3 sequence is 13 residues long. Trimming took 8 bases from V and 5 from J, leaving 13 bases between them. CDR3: CASGGAVHNEQFF. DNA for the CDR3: TGTGCCAGCGGAGGGGCGGTCCACAATGAGCAGTTCTTC.

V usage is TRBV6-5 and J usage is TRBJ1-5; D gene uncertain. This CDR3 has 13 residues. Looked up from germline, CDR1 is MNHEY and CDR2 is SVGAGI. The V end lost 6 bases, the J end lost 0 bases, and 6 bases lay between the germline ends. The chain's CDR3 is CASRANSNQPQHF. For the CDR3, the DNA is TGTGCCAGCAGGGCAAATAGCAATCAGCCCCAGCATTTT.

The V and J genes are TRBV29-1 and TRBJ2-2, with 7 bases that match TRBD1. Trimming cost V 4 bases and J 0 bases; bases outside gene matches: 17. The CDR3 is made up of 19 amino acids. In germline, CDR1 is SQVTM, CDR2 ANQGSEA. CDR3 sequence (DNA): TGCAGCGTTGGGGACGACCGGGACAGTTTTTACGCGAACACCGGGGAGCTGTTTTTT. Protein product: CSVGDDRDSFYANTGELFF.

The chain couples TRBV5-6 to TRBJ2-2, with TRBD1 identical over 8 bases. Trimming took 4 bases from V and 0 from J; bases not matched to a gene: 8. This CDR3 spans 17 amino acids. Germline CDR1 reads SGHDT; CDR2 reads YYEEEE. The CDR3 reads CASSNNRGIPNTGELFF. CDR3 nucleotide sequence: TGTGCCAGCAGCAATAACAGGGGGATACCGAACACCGGGGAGCTGTTTTTT.